A single sample gave rise to the 25 T cell receptor beta chains below, sequenced in a study of regulatory T cells in long-lasting Graves disease. Noted time point: newly diagnosed GD, antithyroid drugs for less than 3 months. The TCR library was prepared using RNA isolated from PBMCs. Construction of the TCR beta libraries employed iRepertoire HTBI primers in conjunction with Arm-PCR of CDR3 regions. TCRdb redid the calling of the multiplex PCR reads with MiXCR, one entry per CDR3 protein. The table has about 540,000 distinct CDR3 sequences, approximately 12% seen once. The sample was also reused in another study, on T cells in Graves' hyperthyroidism and ophthalmopathy.

This material consisted of peripheral blood mononuclear cells (PBMCs), taken at new diagnosis, from a patient treated with antithyroid drugs. The receptors shown here come from a man aged 25-45 years with Graves disease.

The V call is TRBV7-3, the J call TRBJ2-1; the match to TRBD2 covers 8 bases. CDR3 length: 18 amino acids. CDR1 and CDR2 from the germline V gene are SGHTA and FQGTGA. With V trimmed by 4 bases and J by 1 base, 12 bases remained unmatched. The chain's CDR3 is CASSYAGGKGTSYNEQFF. CDR3 sequence (DNA): TGTGCCAGCAGCTATGCGGGGGGAAAGGGGACGTCCTACAATGAGCAGTTCTTC.

CDR3 DNA sequence: TGCGCCAGCAGCCAAGATGTAAGGGGGAGGGTCAATGAGCAGTTCTTC. Translated: CASSQDVRGRVNEQFF. V is TRBV4-1 and J is TRBJ2-1; D might be TRBD2 (7 bases). This CDR3 has 16 amino acids. The germline V and J ends were trimmed by 0 bases and 6 bases, with 15 bases remaining between them. Per germline, CDR1 MGHRA and CDR2 YSYEKL.

The chain employs TRBV5-1 and TRBJ1-4; 7 nucleotides line up with TRBD1. CDR3 size: 16 residues. Germline V gives CDR1 SGHRS, CDR2 YFSETQ. The ends lost 2 bases at V and 0 bases at J; junction bases unmatched: 4. The CDR3 DNA sequence: TGCGCCAGCAGCTTCGGACAGGAGACAACTAATGAAAAACTGTTTTTT. Its protein product is CASSFGQETTNEKLFF.

About this clonotype: A much larger clone lies one base from this, so it may be a read error. This rearrangement joins TRBV28 to TRBJ1-4; perhaps TRBD1 as D (5 bases). The CDR3 contains 12 residues. Germline values: CDR1 MDHEN, CDR2 SYDVKM. The CDR3 region is CVSEGTNEKLFF. In DNA, the CDR3 is TGTGTCAGCGAGGGGACTAATGAAAAACTGTTTTTT. Full variable domain (missing parts from reference TRBV28 and TRBJ1-4): DVKVTQSSRYLVKRTGEKVFLECVQDMDHENMFWYRQDPGLGLRLIYFSYDVKMKEKGDIPEGYSVSREKKERFSLILESASTNQTSMYLCVSEGTNEKLFFGSGTQLSVL.

This clonotype has a count of ten or more. The CDR3 DNA is TGTGCCAGCCGTCCTTCAAGTAGCAATCAGCCCCAGCATTTT. This encodes CASRPSSSNQPQHF. The chain carries TRBV2 and TRBJ1-5; no clear D. Trimming pared 8 bases from V and 0 bases from J, leaving 11 bases between. The germline V gene has CDR1 SNHLY and CDR2 FYNNEI. The CDR3 runs to 14 residues.

This clonotype was seen many times. The rearrangement joins TRBV12-3 or TRBV12-4 to TRBJ2-1, with TRBD2 as a possible D gene (5 bases). The CDR3 runs to 17 residues. V lost 6 bases and J lost 3, with 21 bases in between. CDR3 protein: CASSARPRTEYYNEQFF. The CDR3 coding sequence is TGTGCCAGCAGCGCAAGACCCCGGACTGAGTACTACAATGAGCAGTTCTTC.

The chain couples TRBV6-1 to TRBJ1-3; a possible D gene is TRBD1 (5 bases). Trimming stripped 5 bases from V and 6 bases from J, with 17 bases between. The length of the CDR3 is 15 residues. Germline V gene lookup returns CDR1 MNHNS and CDR2 SASEGT. The CDR3 DNA reads TGTGCCAGCAGTAGAGGCCCAGGGAGTGAAAACACCATATATTTT. Its translation: CASSRGPGSENTIYF.

Comment on this clonotype: A single base separates this from a much larger clone, so it may be a read error. This CDR3 is CASSPMTSGGTDAQYF. The CDR3 bases are TGCGCCAGCAGCCCAATGACTAGCGGGGGCACAGATGCGCAGTATTTT. The chain recombines TRBV5-1 with TRBJ2-3; TRBD2 aligns across 12 bases. Germline V gene data show CDR1 as SGHRS and CDR2 as YFSETQ. The CDR3 extends over 16 amino acids.

As for this clonotype: A clone one base away is much larger, so this may be a read error. The conserved phenylalanine or tryptophan is not found at the CDR3 terminus, so this likely reflects a read error. The chain carries TRBV5-1 and TRBJ1-1, with D possibly matching TRBD1 (5 bases). This CDR3 comprises 13 residues. CDR1 is SGHRS, CDR2 YFSETQ, per germline. The V end was cut by 1 base, the J end by 4 bases, with 8 bases between. The CDR3 sequence: CASSLTGATEAFL. Written as DNA, the CDR3 is TGCGCCAGCAGCTTGACAGGTGCCACTGAAGCTTTCCTT.

This clonotype was picked up a small number of times. The V gene is TRBV9, the J gene TRBJ2-7; TRBD2 matches 14 bases. The CDR3 is 13 amino acids. The germline V gene has CDR1 SGDLS and CDR2 YYNGEE. V shed 8 bases, J shed 6 bases, and the junction held 4 bases outside the gene matches. CDR3 region: CASGTSGSSEQYF. The DNA of the CDR3 is TGTGCCAGTGGGACTAGCGGGAGTAGCGAGCAGTACTTC.

This clonotype has ten or more counts. V and J are TRBV6-1 and TRBJ1-2; D is unclear. The CDR3 is 15 amino acids. Trimming removed 6 bases at V and 2 bases at J, with 16 bases between. From germline, CDR1 is MNHNS and CDR2 SASEGT. CDR3 nucleotides: TGTGCCAGCAGGTCTAGTAAGGTGGGGAACTATGGCTACACCTTC. Translation: CASRSSKVGNYGYTF.

The rearrangement links TRBV4-1 to TRBJ2-5, with TRBD2 matching 8 bases. The germline V gene encodes CDR1 MGHRA and CDR2 YSYEKL. V was clipped by 5 bases and J by 5 bases; unmatched bases: 13. The CDR3 is 16 residues long. This CDR3 reads CASSSHPQGGGETQYF. As DNA, the CDR3 is TGCGCCAGCAGCTCCCACCCCCAGGGCGGGGGGGAGACCCAGTACTTC.

There are a few counts of this clonotype. V is TRBV6-1 and J is TRBJ2-7, with a weak D call TRBD2 (6 bases). The CDR3 contains 15 residues. Germline loops: CDR1 MNHNS, CDR2 SASEGT. The V and J ends lost 7 bases and 3 bases respectively, with 19 bases between them. CDR3 loop: CASNKDAGLFYEQYF. The CDR3 DNA reads as TGTGCCAGCAATAAGGACGCGGGGCTATTCTACGAGCAGTACTTC.

This clonotype was seen a handful of times. V is TRBV4-1 and J is TRBJ2-3; 8 nucleotides align to TRBD2. With V trimmed by 4 bases and J by 6 bases, 9 bases remained unmatched. CDR3 length: 15 amino acids. CDR1 MGHRA and CDR2 YSYEKL come from the germline V gene. The CDR3, as DNA: TGCGCCAGCAGCCTGACTAGCGAGACGGACGATACGCAGTATTTT. This sequence encodes CASSLTSETDDTQYF.

There are many counts of this clonotype. V usage is TRBV20-1 and J usage is TRBJ1-2; maybe TRBD1 (5 bases). The V gene's germline CDR1 is DFQATT and CDR2 SNEGSKA (reference sequence). V lost 5 bases and J 5 bases, leaving 18 bases between the germline ends. The CDR3 is made up of 14 amino acids. This chain's CDR3 is CSADSGGVEYGYTF. As DNA, the CDR3 is TGCAGTGCTGACTCCGGAGGGGTGGAGTATGGCTACACCTTC.

This clonotype has a count of ten or more. J is TRBJ2-2 and V is TRBV6-1, with D hard to call. The V end lost 1 base, the J end lost 3 bases, and 9 bases lay between the germline ends. The CDR3 has 15 residues. Germline loops: CDR1 MNHNS, CDR2 SASEGT. CDR3 loop: CASSEGTYYTGELFF. The CDR3 DNA reads TGTGCCAGCAGTGAAGGGACGTATTACACCGGGGAGCTGTTTTTT.

This clonotype was seen ten or more times. J is TRBJ2-2 and V is TRBV7-9; D may be TRBD2 (5 bases). This CDR3 is 14 amino acids long. Germline V gives CDR1 SEHNR, CDR2 FQNEAQ (reference sequence). Trimming removed 0 bases at V and 4 bases at J, with 6 bases between. The CDR3 sequence is CASSLAGATGELFF. The DNA for the CDR3 is TGTGCCAGCAGCTTAGCGGGAGCCACCGGGGAGCTGTTTTTT.

This clonotype has a count of ten or more. The chain links TRBV20-1 to TRBJ2-3, with D possibly being TRBD2 (5 bases). Per the germline V gene, CDR1 is DFQATT and CDR2 is SNEGSKA (reference sequence). The V gene lost 5 bases and the J gene lost 4 bases, with 16 bases spanning the gap. The CDR3 has 14 residues. CDR3 protein: CSAPDSQFPDTQYF. The CDR3 DNA reads as TGCAGTGCTCCGGACTCCCAATTTCCAGATACGCAGTATTTT.

The sample holds many counts of this clonotype. This chain connects TRBV2 to TRBJ2-7; D might be TRBD1 (5 bases). The V gene lost 3 bases and the J gene lost 4 bases, with 7 bases spanning the gap. From germline, CDR1 is SNHLY and CDR2 FYNNEI. The CDR3 contains 12 residues. This CDR3 reads CASSDREYEQYF. The CDR3 nucleotides are TGTGCCAGCAGTGACAGGGAATACGAGCAGTACTTC. Variable domain in full (rest from reference TRBV2 and TRBJ2-7): EPEVTQTPSHQVTQMGQEVILRCVPISNHLYFYWYRQILGQKVEFLVSFYNNEISEKSEIFDDQFSVERPDGSNFTLKIRSTKLEDSAMYFCASSDREYEQYFGPGTRLTVT.

The V gene is TRBV3-1, the J gene TRBJ2-5; 8 nucleotides match TRBD2. The CDR3 is made up of 15 amino acids. V shed 0 bases and J 11 bases; nucleotides not matched to a gene: 11. Looked up from germline, CDR1 is LGHDT and CDR2 is YNNKEL (reference sequence). The CDR3 reads CASSQEGLAFNEQYF. DNA for the CDR3: TGTGCCAGCAGCCAAGAAGGACTAGCATTCAATGAGCAGTACTTC.

The rearrangement links TRBV14 to TRBJ2-7; D might be TRBD2 (7 bases). Per the germline V gene, CDR1 is SGHDN and CDR2 is FVKESK. Trimming took 5 bases from V and 0 from J, leaving 11 bases between them. This CDR3 is 14 amino acids long. In nucleotides, the CDR3 is TGTGCCAGCAGCTGGGAGGGGGGCTCCTACGAGCAGTACTTC. This translates into CASSWEGGSYEQYF. Looking up the rest from reference TRBV14 and TRBJ2-7 gives the full variable domain: EAGVTQFPSHSVIEKGQTVTLRCDPISGHDNLYWYRRVMGKEIKFLLHFVKESKQDESGMPNNRFLAERTGGTYSTLKVQPAELEDSGVYFCASSWEGGSYEQYFGPGTRLTVT.

With respect to this clonotype: One base away lies a much larger clone, so this may be a sequencing read error. The V gene is TRBV3-1, the J gene TRBJ1-2; D remains unclear. This CDR3 has 13 residues. In germline, CDR1 is LGHDT, CDR2 YNNKEL (reference sequence). Deletions cut 2 bases from V and 7 bases from J, with 11 bases between. The CDR3 protein is CASSQYLLGGYTF. In DNA, the CDR3 is TGTGCCAGCAGCCAATATTTGCTGGGTGGCTACACCTTC.

This clonotype has at least ten counts. The gene calls are TRBV12-3 or TRBV12-4 and TRBJ1-1; D is perhaps TRBD1 (6 bases). This CDR3 contains 15 residues. Trimming pared 7 bases from V and 4 bases from J, leaving 19 bases between. Written as DNA, the CDR3 is TGTGCCAGCAATCCTCGGGGGGGCGAGGGCACTGAAGCTTTCTTT. Its translation is CASNPRGGEGTEAFF.

The chain carries TRBV9 and TRBJ1-3; 7 nucleotides align to TRBD1. The V segment lost 4 bases and the J segment 0 bases; nucleotides outside the gene matches: 4. CDR1 and CDR2 from the germline V gene are SGDLS and YYNGEE. CDR3 length equals 15 residues. CDR3: CASSSGDSSGNTIYF. CDR3 sequence (DNA): TGTGCCAGCAGCTCTGGGGACAGCTCTGGAAACACCATATATTTT.

With regard to this clonotype: This may be a read error: a much more frequent sequence differs by one nucleotide. The genes are TRBV6-5 and TRBJ1-2; D gene uncertain. The V end was cut by 3 bases, the J end by 9 bases, with 14 bases between. The CDR3 sequence is 13 residues long. Per germline, CDR1 MNHEY and CDR2 SVGAGI. The CDR3, as DNA: TGTGCCAGCAGTTATCCGCTTCGTTTGAGCTACACCTTC. Translated, it gives CASSYPLRLSYTF.